Here is one TCR beta chain with its context. This record belongs to a study of blood T cell repertoires in COVID-19. Study details: The United States, Italy and Spain were the sources of the acute and convalescent COVID-19 samples. Nucleic acid was either cDNA or gDNA, and it came from T cells, B-cell-depleted T cells, or PBMCs.

The germline CDR1 and CDR2 sequences are LNHNV and YYDKDF (reference sequence). The CDR3 contains 14 residues. V was pared by 0 bases and J by 4 bases, with 9 bases between. In the original analysis: Cell counts per sample came from amplifying reference gene primers. Produced via immunoSEQ multiplex PCR; TCRdb's table is partial and in-frame only. Clone size and V and J calls were adopted from that table, with D and trimming inferred from the DNA. The sample has approximately 90,000 clones, about 85% seen once. The source is a man aged 55 to 70 with acute or convalescent COVID-19. This chain links TRBV15 with TRBJ1-2, with D perhaps matching TRBD1 (5 bases). The sample was peripheral blood. CDR3 nucleotide sequence: TGTGCCACCAGCAGAGATCCAGGGCGCTATGGCTACACCTTC. This encodes CATSRDPGRYGYTF.